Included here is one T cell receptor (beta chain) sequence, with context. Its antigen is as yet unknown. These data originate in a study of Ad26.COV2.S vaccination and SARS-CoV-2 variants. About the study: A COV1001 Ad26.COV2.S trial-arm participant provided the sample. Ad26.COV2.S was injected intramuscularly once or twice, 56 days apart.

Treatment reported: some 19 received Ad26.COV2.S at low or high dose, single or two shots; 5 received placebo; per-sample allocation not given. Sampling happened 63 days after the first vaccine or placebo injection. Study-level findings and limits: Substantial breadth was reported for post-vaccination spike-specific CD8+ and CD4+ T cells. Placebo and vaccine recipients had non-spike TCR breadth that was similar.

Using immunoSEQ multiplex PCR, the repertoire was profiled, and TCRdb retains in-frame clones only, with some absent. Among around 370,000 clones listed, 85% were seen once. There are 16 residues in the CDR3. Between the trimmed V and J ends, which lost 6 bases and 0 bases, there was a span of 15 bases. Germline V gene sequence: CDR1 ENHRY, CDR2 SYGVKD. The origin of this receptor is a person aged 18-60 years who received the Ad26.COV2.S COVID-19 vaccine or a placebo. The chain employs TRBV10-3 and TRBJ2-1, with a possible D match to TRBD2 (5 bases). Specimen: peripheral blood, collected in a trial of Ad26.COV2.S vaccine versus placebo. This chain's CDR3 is CAISQTTSHSYNEQFF. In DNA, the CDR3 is TGTGCCATCAGCCAGACAACTAGTCACTCCTACAATGAGCAGTTCTTC.